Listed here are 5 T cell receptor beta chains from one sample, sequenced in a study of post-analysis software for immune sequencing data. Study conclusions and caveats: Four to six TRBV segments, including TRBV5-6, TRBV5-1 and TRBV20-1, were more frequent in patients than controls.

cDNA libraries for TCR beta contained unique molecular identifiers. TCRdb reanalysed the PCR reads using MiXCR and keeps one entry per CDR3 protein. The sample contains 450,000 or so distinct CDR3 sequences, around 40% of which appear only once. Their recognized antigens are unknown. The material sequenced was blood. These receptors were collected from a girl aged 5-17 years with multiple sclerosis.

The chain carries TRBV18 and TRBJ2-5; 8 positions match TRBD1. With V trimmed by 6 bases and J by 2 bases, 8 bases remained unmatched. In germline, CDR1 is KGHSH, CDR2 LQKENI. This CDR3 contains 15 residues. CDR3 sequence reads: CASSLRGQDQETQYF. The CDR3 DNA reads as TGTGCCAGCTCCCTACGGGGACAGGATCAAGAGACCCAGTACTTC.

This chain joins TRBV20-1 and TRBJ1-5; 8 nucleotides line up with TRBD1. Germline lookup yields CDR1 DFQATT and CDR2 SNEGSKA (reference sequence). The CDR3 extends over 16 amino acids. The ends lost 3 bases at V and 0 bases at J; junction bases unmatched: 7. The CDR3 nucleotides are TGCAGTGCTAGTTTATATGACAGGGGTAGCAATCAGCCCCAGCATTTT. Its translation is CSASLYDRGSNQPQHF.

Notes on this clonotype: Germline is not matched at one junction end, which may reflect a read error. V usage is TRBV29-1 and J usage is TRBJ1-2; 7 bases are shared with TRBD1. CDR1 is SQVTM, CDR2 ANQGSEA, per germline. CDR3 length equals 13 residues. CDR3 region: CSVEDFGQDGYTF. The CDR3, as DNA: TGCAGCGTTGAAGACTTTGGACAGGATGGGTACACCTTC.

The CDR3 sequence: CASSLVSQAYEQYF. The CDR3 DNA is TGCGCCAGCAGCTTGGTAAGCCAGGCCTACGAGCAGTACTTC. The V call is TRBV5-1, the J call TRBJ2-7; the D is unclear. CDR3 length: 14 amino acids. The germline gives CDR1 SGHRS, CDR2 YFSETQ. The germline V and J ends were trimmed by 0 bases and 2 bases, with 9 bases remaining between them.

The CDR3 DNA reads as TGTGCCAGCAGCCGCCCCGGGACAGATAATGAAAAACTGTTTTTT. It yields the protein CASSRPGTDNEKLFF. The chain has TRBV5-5 and TRBJ1-4; 7 nucleotides line up with TRBD1. The CDR3 is 15 residues long. CDR1 and CDR2 from the germline V gene are SGHKS and YYEKEE (reference sequence). Germline trimming cut 4 bases from V and 4 bases from J; bases unmatched to any gene: 7. Full variable domain (missing parts from reference TRBV5-5 and TRBJ1-4): DAGVTQSPTHLIKTRGQQVTLRCSPISGHKSVSWYQQVLGQGPQFIFQYYEKEERGRGNFPDRFSARQFPNYSSELNVNALLLGDSALYLCASSRPGTDNEKLFFGSGTQLSVL.